One sample yielded the 26 T cell receptor beta chains listed below, sequenced in a study of T cell responses to AZD1222 COVID-19 vaccine. Profiling relied on immunoSEQ multiplex PCR, and the TCRdb table lists in-frame clones only, not all of them. This table has some 110,000 clones, around 86% appearing once. The specimen was peripheral blood, collected 28 days after the second dose of the MenACWY control vaccine. The receptors were sampled from an adult who received the MenACWY meningococcal vaccine as a control.

The CDR3 DNA sequence: TGTGCCAGCAGCTCCGGGGACAGCTACAATGAGCAGTTCTTC. It specifies CASSSGDSYNEQFF. The V and J genes are TRBV11-1 and TRBJ2-1; TRBD1 aligns across 7 bases. This CDR3 contains 14 residues. Germline values: CDR1 SGHAT, CDR2 FQDESV (reference sequence). Trimming took 4 bases from V and 3 from J; bases not matched to a gene: 3.

This clone was recorded only once. The gene calls are TRBV4-2 and TRBJ1-3; 7 bases fit TRBD1. After removal of 0 bases from V and 1 base from J, the junction contained 3 bases not matched to a gene. Germline CDR1 LGHNA, CDR2 YNFKEQ. CDR3 length: 16 amino acids. CDR3 sequence reads: CASSQEWTGSGNTIYF. The CDR3 DNA reads as TGTGCCAGCAGCCAAGAATGGACAGGTTCTGGAAACACCATATATTTT.

This clone has a single count. The V gene is TRBV7-2, the J gene TRBJ1-4; D unclear. Deletions cut 6 bases from V and 8 bases from J, with 7 bases between. This CDR3 is built from 11 residues. Germline CDR1 is SGHTA and CDR2 is FQGNSA. The DNA for the CDR3 is TGTGCCAGCAGTCAATCGGAAAAACTGTTTTTT. Protein sequence: CASSQSEKLFF.

The chain carries TRBV11-2 and TRBJ2-7; 9 nucleotides align to TRBD1. CDR1 SGHAT and CDR2 FQNNGV come from the germline V gene. Trimming at V came to 5 bases and at J to 2 bases, leaving 10 bases not matched to a gene. CDR3 size: 16 residues. The CDR3 sequence: CASSDWDRASTYEQYF. Here the CDR3 DNA reads TGTGCCAGCAGCGACTGGGACAGGGCGTCGACCTACGAGCAGTACTTC.

The chain links TRBV3-1 (or the pseudogene TRBV3-2) to TRBJ2-7; D is undetermined. The germline V gene has CDR1 LGHDT and CDR2 YNNKEL (reference sequence). The CDR3 contains 11 residues. Trimming took off 1 base at V and 6 bases at J, with 4 bases between the two ends. This CDR3 is CASSQGGEQYF. The CDR3 DNA follows: TGTGCCAGCAGCCAAGGGGGCGAGCAGTACTTC.

The chain joins TRBV6-2 or TRBV6-3 to TRBJ1-5, with D possibly being TRBD1 (6 bases). CDR3 length: 17 residues. Germline V CDR1 and CDR2: MNHEY, SVGEGT. Trimming took off 6 bases at V and 6 bases at J, with 24 bases between the two ends. CDR3 coding DNA: TGTGCCAGCAGCAGCACACGGATTAAGGGGGGTGGTCAGCCCCAGCATTTT. Residues: CASSSTRIKGGGQPQHF.

The V gene is TRBV5-1, the J gene TRBJ2-6, with TRBD1 matching over 7 bases. Germline CDR1 is SGHRS and CDR2 is YFSETQ. The CDR3 spans 16 residues. The ends lost 4 bases at V and 4 bases at J; junction bases unmatched: 8. The CDR3 DNA is TGCGCCAGCAGCAAGGAACCGGGACAGGGGGCCAACGTCCTGACTTTC. Amino acid sequence: CASSKEPGQGANVLTF. Full variable domain (missing parts from reference TRBV5-1 and TRBJ2-6): KAGVTQTPRYLIKTRGQQVTLSCSPISGHRSVSWYQQTPGQGLQFLFEYFSETQRNKGNFPGRFSGRQFSNSRSEMNVSTLELGDSALYLCASSKEPGQGANVLTFGAGSRLTVL.

J is TRBJ1-1 and V is TRBV5-3; D remains unclear. TRBV5-3 counts as an open reading frame of uncertain function. This CDR3 has 14 amino acids. V lost 4 bases and J 3 bases, leaving 13 bases between the germline ends. CDR3 sequence: CARSRPREYTEAFF. The DNA for the CDR3 is TGTGCCAGAAGCCGCCCCCGGGAGTACACTGAAGCTTTCTTT.

As regards this clone: One end of the junction fails to match germline, which may point to a read error. The chain carries TRBV7-9 and TRBJ1-2; D is possibly TRBD1 (6 bases). CDR1 is SEHNR and CDR2 is FQNEAQ in the germline V gene (reference sequence). This CDR3 contains 12 residues. In nucleotides, the CDR3 is TGTGCCAGCAGCTCGTCGGGACAACCGGGTCCCTTC. Protein product: CASSSSGQPGPF.

This chain joins TRBV30 and TRBJ1-3; 7 nucleotides agree with TRBD1. The CDR3 sequence is 13 residues long. Germline CDR1 and CDR2: GTSNPN and SVGIG (reference sequence). V shed 2 bases, J shed 2 bases, and the junction held 0 bases outside the gene matches. The CDR3 region is CAWSTGAGNTIYF. CDR3 coding DNA: TGTGCCTGGAGTACAGGGGCTGGAAACACCATATATTTT.

The gene calls are TRBV6-5 and TRBJ1-4; TRBD1 agrees at 10 bases. CDR3 length: 15 amino acids. Looked up from germline, CDR1 is MNHEY and CDR2 is SVGAGI. Germline trimming cut 7 bases from V and 12 bases from J; bases unmatched to any gene: 14. CDR3 sequence reads: CASILLGTGAQELFF. The CDR3 DNA reads TGTGCCAGCATTCTCCTGGGGACAGGGGCCCAGGAACTGTTTTTT.

The chain joins TRBV4-1 to TRBJ1-6, with unresolved D. Germline values: CDR1 MGHRA, CDR2 YSYEKL. The CDR3 has 17 residues. Trimming took off 2 bases at V and 9 bases at J, with 20 bases between the two ends. The CDR3: CASSQRIGYGLGSPLHF. CDR3 nucleotide sequence: TGCGCCAGCAGCCAAAGGATAGGGTACGGACTAGGTTCACCCCTCCACTTT.

This sequence joins TRBV4-3 and TRBJ1-1; 11 bases map to TRBD1. The CDR3 runs to 16 residues. Germline lookup yields CDR1 LGHNA and CDR2 YSLEER. The ends lost 4 bases at V and 5 bases at J; junction bases unmatched: 9. CDR3 loop: CASSLLPGTGGTEAFF. CDR3 in DNA: TGCGCCAGCAGCCTACTCCCCGGGACAGGGGGAACTGAAGCTTTCTTT.

The sample holds a few counts of this clone. V usage is TRBV28 and J usage is TRBJ2-7; D is ambiguous. Germline CDR1 MDHEN, CDR2 SYDVKM. CDR3 length: 14 amino acids. Trimming shortened V by 1 base and J by 5 bases, and 12 bases separated the two germline ends. The DNA for the CDR3 is TGTGCCAGCAGTTTATCAGTAGGGTTCCACGAGCAGTACTTC. Amino acids: CASSLSVGFHEQYF.

The gene calls are TRBV29-1 and TRBJ2-5; no clear D. V lost 1 base and J lost 1, with 7 bases in between. The germline CDR1 and CDR2 sequences are SQVTM and ANQGSEA. The CDR3 totals 13 residues. The chain's CDR3 is CSVEADLQETQYF. For the CDR3, the DNA is TGCAGCGTTGAAGCAGACCTCCAAGAGACCCAGTACTTC.

The chain uses TRBV29-1 and TRBJ2-6, with D unclear. The CDR3 has 13 amino acids. Germline-derived CDR1 and CDR2 are SQVTM and ANQGSEA. V was cut by 6 bases and J by 0 bases, with 6 bases left in between. CDR3 coding DNA: TGCAGCGTCAGTTCCTCTGGGGCCAACGTCCTGACTTTC. Its protein product is CSVSSSGANVLTF.

V and J are TRBV7-2 and TRBJ1-1; TRBD1 is a possible D gene (5 bases). Trimming took off 4 bases at V and 0 bases at J, with 12 bases between the two ends. The CDR3 runs to 15 residues. Per germline, CDR1 SGHTA and CDR2 FQGNSA. The DNA of the CDR3 is TGTGCCAGCAGCTCGCAGGGCGGATTGAACACTGAAGCTTTCTTT. Protein product: CASSSQGGLNTEAFF.

The DNA of the CDR3 is TGTGCCAGTCGCGGGGGGGCCCTTAATGAAAAACTGTTTTTT. This sequence encodes CASRGGALNEKLFF. V gene TRBV19 combines with J gene TRBJ1-4, with a weak D call TRBD1 (6 bases). Between the trimmed V and J ends, which lost 8 bases and 4 bases, there was a span of 14 bases. Germline loops: CDR1 LNHDA, CDR2 SQIVND (reference sequence). This CDR3 region has 14 residues.

The chain employs TRBV7-2 and TRBJ1-3; D may be TRBD1 (5 bases). This CDR3 contains 13 residues. V lost 3 bases to trimming and J lost 4 bases, with 7 bases between them. The germline CDR1 and CDR2 sequences are SGHTA and FQGNSA. CDR3 sequence reads: CASSFGGGNTIYF. DNA of the CDR3: TGTGCCAGCAGCTTCGGGGGAGGAAACACCATATATTTT.

On this clone itself: Distinct nucleotide sequences in the sample also encode this CDR3. This chain connects TRBV7-2 to TRBJ1-1; D gene ambiguous. Trimming shortened V by 2 bases and J by 0 bases, and 7 bases separated the two germline ends. Germline assignment: CDR1 SGHTA and CDR2 FQGNSA. CDR3 length: 14 residues. In nucleotides, the CDR3 is TGTGCCAGCAGCTTAAGTGGCATGAACACTGAAGCTTTCTTT. The encoded protein is CASSLSGMNTEAFF.

The V call is TRBV11-2, the J call TRBJ2-7, with a possible D match to TRBD2 (7 bases). CDR1 SGHAT and CDR2 FQNNGV come from the germline V gene. Deletions cut 5 bases from V and 9 bases from J, with 17 bases between. This CDR3 region has 13 residues. The CDR3 DNA follows: TGTGCCAGCAGCCAACAGGGTCGGGGGGCGCAGTACTTC. Protein sequence: CASSQQGRGAQYF. Filled out from reference TRBV11-2 and TRBJ2-7, the complete variable domain reads EAGVAQSPRYKIIEKRQSVAFWCNPISGHATLYWYQQILGQGPKLLIQFQNNGVVDDSQLPKDRFSAERLKGVDSTLKIQPAKLEDSAVYLCASSQQGRGAQYFGPGTRLTVT.

V is TRBV19 and J is TRBJ1-2; D is ambiguous. Germline assignment: CDR1 LNHDA and CDR2 SQIVND (reference sequence). The CDR3 totals 17 residues. Deletions cut 3 bases from V and 0 bases from J, with 17 bases between. The CDR3 DNA sequence: TGTGCCAGTAGTATCCAGTACTCGGGTAGATCTAACTATGGCTACACCTTC. This gives the protein CASSIQYSGRSNYGYTF.

This chain's CDR3 is CAWSENSPLHF. The CDR3 nucleotides read TGTGCCTGGAGTGAAAATTCACCCCTCCACTTT. The chain recombines TRBV30 with TRBJ1-6, with D hard to call. V was shortened by 1 base and J by 7 bases, with 2 bases between the two germline ends. Germline V CDR1 and CDR2: GTSNPN, SVGIG (reference sequence). The CDR3 has 11 residues.

The J gene is TRBJ2-5, the V gene TRBV28; TRBD1 matches at 8 bases. Germline V gives CDR1 MDHEN, CDR2 SYDVKM. The junction had 16 bases not matched to a gene; V was cut back by 8 bases and J by 5 bases. This CDR3 is built from 16 residues. The CDR3 here is CASPPAGGRGRETQYF. The CDR3, as DNA: TGTGCCAGCCCCCCGGCCGGGGGCAGGGGGCGCGAGACCCAGTACTTC.

V usage is TRBV11-3 and J usage is TRBJ2-7; D unresolved. The CDR3 runs to 13 residues. Trimming cost V 1 base and J 3 bases, with 7 bases left between them. Germline-derived CDR1 and CDR2 are SGHNT and YENEEA. CDR3 DNA: TGTGCCAGCAGCTTAGGGCAGAACTACGAGCAGTACTTC. This codes for CASSLGQNYEQYF.

The chain has TRBV29-1 and TRBJ1-2, with 8 bases fitting TRBD1. After removal of 0 bases from V and 6 bases from J, the junction contained 6 bases not matched to a gene. This CDR3 is built from 14 residues. The germline CDR1 and CDR2 sequences are SQVTM and ANQGSEA. The DNA of the CDR3 is TGCAGCGTTGAAGATCAGGTGACAGGGGATGGCTACACCTTC. It encodes CSVEDQVTGDGYTF.